This TCR beta chain emerged from a study of T-cell reconstitution after alpha-beta-depleted transplantation in children. The authors prepared the TCRbeta library with unique molecular identifiers. From the PCR reads, TCRdb called clonotypes with MiXCR, one entry per CDR3 protein. The sample holds some 450,000 distinct CDR3 sequences, 43% seen once. J was trimmed by 7 bases and V by 6 bases; bases with no gene match: 7. CDR1 and CDR2 (germline): DFQATT, SNEGSKA (reference sequence). The CDR3 runs 13 residues. Study results and caveats: Surviving recipient T cells and thymic progenitors underlay high day-60 TCRbeta diversity in some patients.

For this clonotype: Its antigen is not identified.

The sample here was PBMCs, taken before TCRalphabeta/CD19-depleted stem cell transplant. This sequence was found in a girl aged 2 to 9 with aplastic anemia, due to receive a stem cell transplant. V and J are TRBV20-1 and TRBJ2-1; the match to TRBD2 covers 9 bases. CDR3 loop: CSAHSGSKNEQFF. The DNA for the CDR3 is TGCAGTGCCCATAGCGGGAGCAAGAATGAGCAGTTCTTC.